The sequence of this T cell receptor beta chain was determined in a study of OX40 agonist ivuxolimab in advanced cancers. Data came from immunoSEQ multiplex PCR; TCRdb stores just in-frame clones and leaves some out. The sample carries about 78,000 clones, roughly 87% recorded once. The V and J ends lost 7 bases and 7 bases respectively, with 21 bases between them. The CDR3 loop spans 15 amino acids. Looked up from germline, CDR1 is LNHDA and CDR2 is SQIVND (reference sequence). The source is an adult with an advanced solid tumor such as melanoma, head and neck, liver or kidney cancer. V and J are TRBV19 and TRBJ2-3; tentatively, D is TRBD2 (6 bases). The sample was CD4+ or CD8+ T cells sorted from blood, taken in a trial of the OX40 agonist ivuxolimab. The CDR3 spells CASTGLWRDGNTQYF. In DNA, the CDR3 is TGTGCCAGTACGGGACTTTGGAGGGATGGGAATACGCAGTATTTT.